The 31 T cell receptor beta chains reported below all come from one sample, sequenced in a study of T cells in Graves' hyperthyroidism and ophthalmopathy. Amplification of TCR beta CDR3 regions used RNA as the template. Initially, a first-round RT-PCR of the TCR CDR3 employed the HTBI primer set. TCRdb reprocessed the multiplex PCR reads with MiXCR, giving one entry per CDR3 protein. This sample has under 400,000 distinct CDR3 sequences; approximately 14% occur once, and the top ten carry about 20%. What was sequenced was blood. These receptors originate from a woman between 55 and 75 years old with Graves' ophthalmopathy.

This clonotype was counted ten times or more. The V call is TRBV7-2, the J call TRBJ1-1; possible D gene TRBD1, 5 bases. Trimming removed 3 bases at V and 1 base at J, with 12 bases between. The CDR3 loop spans 15 amino acids. Germline-derived CDR1 and CDR2 are SGHTA and FQGNSA. This chain's CDR3 is CASSFLGGRNTEAFF. CDR3 in DNA: TGTGCCAGCAGCTTCCTGGGGGGGAGGAACACTGAAGCTTTCTTT.

This clonotype was seen many times. The chain joins TRBV30 to TRBJ2-7; D is perhaps TRBD2 (5 bases). The CDR3 runs to 13 residues. The V gene lost 2 bases and the J gene lost 3 bases, with 11 bases spanning the gap. The germline V gene has CDR1 GTSNPN and CDR2 SVGIG (reference sequence). The chain's CDR3 is CAWSWASLYEQYF. CDR3 sequence (DNA): TGTGCCTGGAGTTGGGCTAGCCTCTACGAGCAGTACTTC. The full variable domain, with the rest looked up from reference TRBV30 and TRBJ2-7, is SQTIHQWPATLVQPVGSPLSLECTVEGTSNPNLYWYRQAAGRGLQLLFYSVGIGQISSEVPQNLSASRPQDRQFILSSKKLLLSDSGFYLCAWSWASLYEQYFGPGTRLTVT.

The CDR3 region is CASRTGGTEAFF. The CDR3 DNA reads as TGTGCCAGCAGAACAGGGGGAACTGAAGCTTTCTTT. The V and J genes are TRBV6-1 and TRBJ1-1, with 8 positions matching TRBD1. The germline V gene encodes CDR1 MNHNS and CDR2 SASEGT. V shed 6 bases, J shed 5 bases, and the junction held 2 bases outside the gene matches. This CDR3 region has 12 residues.

This clonotype was detected ten times or more. The genes are TRBV2 and TRBJ2-2; the D is unclear. Germline V gene data show CDR1 as SNHLY and CDR2 as FYNNEI. V gave up 6 bases and J gave up 1 base, with 12 bases separating them. The CDR3 spans 15 residues. The CDR3 protein is CASRGLAQNTGELFF. Here the CDR3 DNA reads TGTGCCAGCAGGGGCCTTGCCCAGAACACCGGGGAGCTGTTTTTT. The variable domain in full, completed from reference TRBV2 and TRBJ2-2, reads EPEVTQTPSHQVTQMGQEVILRCVPISNHLYFYWYRQILGQKVEFLVSFYNNEISEKSEIFDDQFSVERPDGSNFTLKIRSTKLEDSAMYFCASRGLAQNTGELFFGEGSRLTVL.

The V and J genes are TRBV9 and TRBJ1-1; D is undetermined. Germline CDR1 is SGDLS and CDR2 is YYNGEE. Trimming pared 0 bases from V and 0 bases from J, leaving 9 bases between. This CDR3 has 15 amino acids. The DNA for the CDR3 is TGTGCCAGCAGCGTAGGGGTTGGGGTGAACACTGAAGCTTTCTTT. Translation gives CASSVGVGVNTEAFF.

Many counts were recorded for this clonotype. The chain employs TRBV5-5 and TRBJ2-3; D might be TRBD2 (5 bases). The CDR3 loop spans 16 amino acids. Trimming stripped 5 bases from V and 5 bases from J, with 21 bases between. The germline V gene encodes CDR1 SGHKS and CDR2 YYEKEE (reference sequence). CDR3 bases: TGTGCCAGCAGGTCCCTAGCTACTGTCGGGAAAGATACGCAGTATTTT. Protein: CASRSLATVGKDTQYF.

This clonotype was picked up many times. The chain employs TRBV28 and TRBJ1-2, with D perhaps TRBD1 (6 bases). The V end lost 3 bases, the J end lost 7 bases, and 18 bases lay between the germline ends. Germline V gene data show CDR1 as MDHEN and CDR2 as SYDVKM. The CDR3 spans 15 residues. Written as DNA, the CDR3 is TGTGCCAGCAGTTTTCAGACAGGCATAATGGTTGGCTACACCTTC. Translation gives CASSFQTGIMVGYTF.

The chain carries TRBV24-1 and TRBJ1-5; a possible D gene is TRBD1 (6 bases). Germline V CDR1 and CDR2: KGHDR, SFDVKD. Trimming shortened V by 5 bases and J by 6 bases, and 10 bases separated the two germline ends. This CDR3 contains 13 residues. The chain's CDR3 is CATSGGLAQPQHF. The CDR3 region has the DNA TGTGCCACCAGTGGGGGGCTTGCTCAGCCCCAGCATTTT.

In this sample, this clonotype turned up many times. CDR3 region: CASSLDRPYEQYF. CDR3 DNA sequence: TGTGCCAGCAGCCTGGACAGACCCTACGAGCAGTACTTC. V is TRBV11-2 and J is TRBJ2-7; TRBD1 is a possible D gene (6 bases). The CDR3 contains 13 residues. V shed 5 bases and J shed 2 bases, with 10 bases lying between them. Germline CDR1 reads SGHAT; CDR2 reads FQNNGV.

This clonotype occurred many times. The chain couples TRBV20-1 to TRBJ2-7, with 9 bases matching TRBD1. This CDR3 is built from 14 residues. Trimming cost V 3 bases and J 6 bases; bases outside gene matches: 9. Per germline, CDR1 DFQATT and CDR2 SNEGSKA (reference sequence). The CDR3 nucleotides read TGCAGTGCTAGTTTAGGGACAGGGAAAGGCGAGCAGTACTTC. This gives the protein CSASLGTGKGEQYF.

This clonotype was recorded many times. V is TRBV7-9 and J is TRBJ2-7; the D gene could be TRBD1 or TRBD2 (5 bases each). CDR3 length: 14 residues. Germline CDR1 and CDR2: SEHNR and FQNEAQ (reference sequence). Trimming removed 1 base at V and 2 bases at J, with 9 bases between. The CDR3 sequence is CASSLGGTPYEQYF. The DNA for the CDR3 is TGTGCCAGCAGCTTAGGAGGGACCCCCTACGAGCAGTACTTC.

This clonotype came up many times. This chain joins TRBV27 and TRBJ1-5, with D perhaps TRBD1 (5 bases). Germline values: CDR1 MNHEY, CDR2 SMNVEV (reference sequence). This CDR3 has 14 amino acids. The V end was cut by 8 bases, the J end by 2 bases, with 13 bases between. CDR3 sequence (DNA): TGTGCCAGCGGACCATTAGGGGGCAATCAGCCCCAGCATTTT. Its protein product is CASGPLGGNQPQHF.

This rearrangement joins TRBV6-2 or TRBV6-3 to TRBJ2-2, with D hard to call. Germline V gives CDR1 MNHEY, CDR2 SVGEGT. This CDR3 contains 18 residues. Trimming pared 7 bases from V and 3 bases from J, leaving 24 bases between. CDR3 nucleotides: TGTGCCAGCACCCTCCCGGTGGTTCTAGGCGTCGACACCGGGGAGCTGTTTTTT. Protein: CASTLPVVLGVDTGELFF.

This clonotype was detected only a few times. V gene TRBV18 combines with J gene TRBJ2-1; 7 nucleotides agree with TRBD2. The CDR3 has 17 residues. Germline-derived CDR1 and CDR2 are KGHSH and LQKENI. V trimming: 2 bases; J trimming: 2 bases; junction bases outside the gene matches: 9. This chain's CDR3 is CASSPRTRGGTYNEQFF. CDR3 nucleotide sequence: TGTGCCAGCTCACCAAGAACTAGGGGAGGGACCTACAATGAGCAGTTCTTC.

For this clonotype: A far larger clone is a single base away, which makes a read error likely. This chain uses TRBV5-1 with TRBJ2-7; D uncertain. The V end lost 5 bases, the J end lost 4 bases, and 16 bases lay between the germline ends. This CDR3 has 14 residues. The germline V gene encodes CDR1 SGHRS and CDR2 YFSETQ. CDR3 sequence: CASSLGSEAYEQYF. As DNA, the CDR3 is TGCGCCAGCAGTCTTGGGTCAGAGGCGTACGAGCAGTACTTC.

This clonotype showed up many times. The chain couples TRBV30 to TRBJ1-6, with D possibly being TRBD1 (5 bases). V shed 1 base and J shed 7 bases, with 11 bases lying between them. The germline V gene encodes CDR1 GTSNPN and CDR2 SVGIG (reference sequence). The CDR3 spans 14 residues. CDR3 coding DNA: TGTGCCTGGAGTGGGGGGGGGTCCAATTCACCCCTCCACTTT. It specifies CAWSGGGSNSPLHF.

At least ten counts were recorded for this clonotype. The chain couples TRBV12-3 or TRBV12-4 to TRBJ2-3; either TRBD1 or TRBD2 may fit D (5 bases each). This CDR3 spans 15 amino acids. The ends were cut back, 2 bases at V and 2 bases at J, with 11 bases in the middle. CDR3 DNA: TGTGCCAGCAGTTTAATAGGGACCTACACAGATACGCAGTATTTT. This sequence encodes CASSLIGTYTDTQYF.

This clonotype was counted at least ten times. V is TRBV20-1 and J is TRBJ2-7; 9 nucleotides match TRBD2. From germline, CDR1 is DFQATT and CDR2 SNEGSKA (reference sequence). After removal of 4 bases from V and 3 bases from J, the junction contained 13 bases not matched to a gene. The CDR3 extends over 16 amino acids. The chain's CDR3 is CSATNSKAGGRYEQYF. The CDR3 nucleotides are TGCAGTGCTACCAACAGCAAAGCGGGAGGCCGCTACGAGCAGTACTTC.

This clonotype has a handful of counts. The chain joins TRBV19 to TRBJ2-3, with 8 bases lining up with TRBD1. Germline V gives CDR1 LNHDA, CDR2 SQIVND (reference sequence). This CDR3 is 14 amino acids long. With 6 bases clipped from V and 5 bases from J, the junction kept 7 bases outside the gene matches. The CDR3, as DNA: TGTGCCAGTAGGCCGGGACAGGCCTTAGATACGCAGTATTTT. Protein sequence: CASRPGQALDTQYF.

The V call is TRBV7-3, the J call TRBJ2-2; 8 bases match TRBD2. J gave up 8 bases and V 6 bases, and 11 bases lay outside the gene matches. This CDR3 spans 15 amino acids. In germline, CDR1 is SGHTA, CDR2 FQGTGA. CDR3 sequence (DNA): TGTGCCAGCAGTCCCGTCGGGGGGGCGCGTGGGGAGCTGTTTTTT. Translated, it gives CASSPVGGARGELFF.

Only a few counts were recorded for this clonotype. The chain combines TRBV5-4 with TRBJ2-3, with D perhaps TRBD2 (6 bases). Germline lookup yields CDR1 SGHNT and CDR2 YYREEE (reference sequence). The V and J ends lost 3 bases and 2 bases respectively, with 13 bases between them. This CDR3 contains 15 residues. The CDR3 DNA reads TGTGCCAGCAGCTGGGACTTTTCTCCCACAGATACGCAGTATTTT. It yields the protein CASSWDFSPTDTQYF.

Ten or more counts support this clonotype. The chain uses TRBV7-2 and TRBJ2-1; 10 bases are a match to TRBD2. Losses at the gene ends were 5 bases for V and 1 base for J; bases not matched to a gene: 8. The CDR3 loop spans 17 amino acids. Germline CDR1 is SGHTA and CDR2 is FQGNSA. The CDR3 is CASSRAGGRGSYNEQFF. CDR3 bases: TGTGCCAGCAGCCGAGCGGGAGGGAGGGGTTCCTACAATGAGCAGTTCTTC.

In regard to this clonotype: The junction does not match germline at one end; this may be a read error. The chain links TRBV3-1 to TRBJ2-7, with 9 bases matching TRBD2. CDR1 LGHDT and CDR2 YNNKEL come from the germline V gene (reference sequence). The CDR3 has 14 residues. The DNA for the CDR3 is TGTGCCGGCAGCCAACCTAGCGGGGCCTACGAGCAGTACTTC. It is translated as CAGSQPSGAYEQYF.

This clonotype occurred many times. This chain links TRBV12-3 or TRBV12-4 with TRBJ2-7; D might be TRBD2 (5 bases). CDR3 length: 13 residues. Deletions cut 3 bases from V and 1 base from J, with 7 bases between. The CDR3 is CASSFGESYEQYF. CDR3 bases: TGTGCCAGCAGTTTCGGGGAGTCCTACGAGCAGTACTTC.

There are a few counts of this clonotype. A read error may explain this, as a much larger clone is one base away. The chain recombines TRBV10-3 with TRBJ2-5; 12 bases agree with TRBD1. The CDR3 totals 16 residues. Germline V gene data show CDR1 as ENHRY and CDR2 as SYGVKD. CDR3 DNA sequence: TGTGCCATCAGTGATCGGGACAGGGGGCGCAGGGAGACCCAGCACTTC. Amino acids: CAISDRDRGRRETQHF.

The chain is built from TRBV9 and TRBJ2-1; 10 nucleotides match TRBD2. CDR1 is SGDLS and CDR2 is YYNGEE in the germline V gene. The CDR3 sequence is 20 residues long. V gave up 3 bases and J gave up 10 bases; unmatched junction bases: 25. DNA of the CDR3: TGTGCCAGCAGCGAAAGACCCGGGACAGTACTCCGGACTAGCGGACCAGAGCAGTTCTTC. The encoded protein is CASSERPGTVLRTSGPEQFF.

This rearrangement joins TRBV29-1 to TRBJ1-3, with TRBD1 matching 8 bases. Germline trimming cut 6 bases from V and 6 bases from J; bases unmatched to any gene: 4. CDR3 length: 12 residues. Germline CDR1 reads SQVTM; CDR2 reads ANQGSEA. This chain's CDR3 is CSVSGGENTIYF. CDR3 DNA sequence: TGCAGCGTCTCAGGGGGCGAAAACACCATATATTTT.

This clonotype was seen only a few times. The chain joins TRBV29-1 to TRBJ1-1; no clear D gene. Trimming cost V 3 bases and J 1 base, with 6 bases left between them. CDR1 and CDR2 (germline): SQVTM, ANQGSEA. The CDR3 spans 12 residues. The CDR3 DNA is TGCAGCGTTGACCAGACGAACACTGAAGCTTTCTTT. Protein sequence: CSVDQTNTEAFF. Supplemented by reference TRBV29-1 and TRBJ1-1, the full variable domain reads SAVISQKPSRDICQRGTSLTIQCQVDSQVTMMFWYRQQPGQSLTLIATANQGSEATYESGFVIDKFPISRPNLTFSTLTVSNMSPEDSSIYLCSVDQTNTEAFFGQGTRLTVV.

In its sample, this clonotype was seen many times. V usage is TRBV6-5 and J usage is TRBJ2-1, with a tentative D call TRBD2 (6 bases). Germline V CDR1 and CDR2: MNHEY, SVGAGI. The V end lost 2 bases, the J end lost 5 bases, and 22 bases lay between the germline ends. There are 18 residues in the CDR3. The CDR3 coding sequence is TGTGCCAGCAGTTACCCGTTCCCGGCGGGGACCTTACACAATGAGCAGTTCTTC. Translating it yields CASSYPFPAGTLHNEQFF.

This clonotype was seen a handful of times. The chain links TRBV5-1 to TRBJ2-1; D is undetermined. The germline gives CDR1 SGHRS, CDR2 YFSETQ. This CDR3 is 17 amino acids long. V shed 2 bases and J shed 7 bases, with 22 bases lying between them. The CDR3 sequence: CASSFDYFTVGENEQFF. The CDR3 nucleotides read TGCGCCAGCAGCTTCGATTATTTTACCGTTGGGGAAAATGAGCAGTTCTTC. Looking up the rest from reference TRBV5-1 and TRBJ2-1 gives the full variable domain: KAGVTQTPRYLIKTRGQQVTLSCSPISGHRSVSWYQQTPGQGLQFLFEYFSETQRNKGNFPGRFSGRQFSNSRSEMNVSTLELGDSALYLCASSFDYFTVGENEQFFGPGTRLTVL.

The chain combines TRBV6-2 or TRBV6-3 with TRBJ1-3; 7 positions agree with TRBD1. The trim removed 0 bases at V and 1 base at J, leaving 6 bases unmatched. The CDR3 consists of 17 residues. Germline V gives CDR1 MNHEY, CDR2 SVGEGT. CDR3 sequence: CASSYSSDRASGNTIYF. The CDR3 coding sequence is TGTGCCAGCAGTTACTCGAGCGACAGGGCGTCTGGAAACACCATATATTTT.